A single sample gave rise to the 3 T cell receptor beta chains below, sequenced in a study of cytomegalovirus exposure and HLA in healthy donors. The method was immunoSEQ multiplex PCR; TCRdb's version includes in-frame clones alone and lacks a portion of them. The sample includes about 120,000 clones, about 85% of them seen just once. Source material: PBMCs. The source of these receptors is a woman in her twenties or thirties in good health and CMV-seronegative.

V and J are TRBV2 and TRBJ2-1; 7 nucleotides align to TRBD1. Trimming cost V 6 bases and J 2 bases; bases outside gene matches: 4. This CDR3 is 14 amino acids long. Germline loops: CDR1 SNHLY, CDR2 FYNNEI. CDR3 residues: CASRVDRAYNEQFF. As DNA, the CDR3 is TGTGCCAGCAGGGTAGACAGGGCCTACAATGAGCAGTTCTTC.

Written as DNA, the CDR3 is TGTGCCAGCAGTGGTAACTCGGGACTCCACTACGAGCAGTACTTC. Encoded protein: CASSGNSGLHYEQYF. The chain has TRBV28 and TRBJ2-7, with D maybe TRBD2 (6 bases). There are 15 residues in the CDR3. Trimming took 5 bases from V and 3 from J, leaving 17 bases between them. Germline loops: CDR1 MDHEN, CDR2 SYDVKM.

The chain couples TRBV30 to TRBJ2-1, with 8 bases lining up with TRBD2. The CDR3 consists of 15 residues. In germline, CDR1 is GTSNPN, CDR2 SVGIG (reference sequence). Trimming removed 0 bases from V and 4 bases from J; junction bases left unmatched: 5. The CDR3 sequence is CAWSVGIAGYNEQFF. For the CDR3, the DNA is TGTGCCTGGAGTGTAGGAATAGCGGGGTACAATGAGCAGTTCTTC.